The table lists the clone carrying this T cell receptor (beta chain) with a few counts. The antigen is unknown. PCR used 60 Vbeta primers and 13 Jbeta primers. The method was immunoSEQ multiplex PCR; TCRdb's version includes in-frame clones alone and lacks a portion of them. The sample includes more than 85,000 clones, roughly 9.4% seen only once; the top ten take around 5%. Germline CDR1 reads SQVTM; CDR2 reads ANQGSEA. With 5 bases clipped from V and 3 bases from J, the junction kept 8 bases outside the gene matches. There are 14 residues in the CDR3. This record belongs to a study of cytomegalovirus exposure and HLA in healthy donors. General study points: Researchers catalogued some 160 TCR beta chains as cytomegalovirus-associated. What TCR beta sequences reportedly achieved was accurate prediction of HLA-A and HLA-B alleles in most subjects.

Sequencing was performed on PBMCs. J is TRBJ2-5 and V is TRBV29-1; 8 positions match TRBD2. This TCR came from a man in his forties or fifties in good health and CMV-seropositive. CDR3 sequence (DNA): TGCAGCGTTCTTTCGGGGGGGTCTAAAGAGACCCAGTACTTC. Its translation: CSVLSGGSKETQYF. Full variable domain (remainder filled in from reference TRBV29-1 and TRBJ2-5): SAVISQKPSRDICQRGTSLTIQCQVDSQVTMMFWYRQQPGQSLTLIATANQGSEATYESGFVIDKFPISRPNLTFSTLTVSNMSPEDSSIYLCSVLSGGSKETQYFGPGTRLLVL.